This entry features one T cell receptor beta chain sequence. Its target is unknown. The record originates from a study of shared clonotypes between healthy human individuals. General study points: Depth of sequencing was expected to influence donor clonotype sharing.

Measured with immunoSEQ multiplex PCR; TCRdb has only the in-frame clones, and not every one. The sample has more than 1,200,000 clones, 98% to 99% seen once; the top ten hold approximately 0.4%. V was clipped by 1 base and J by 5 bases, with 11 bases between them. The CDR3 loop spans 14 amino acids. Germline V lookup: CDR1 SGHTA, CDR2 FQGNSA. Sequencing was performed on naive CD4+ T cells sorted from blood. Noted subset: CD45RA+ positively selected. The source of this sequence is a man aged 30-40 years in good health. The J gene is TRBJ1-2, the V gene TRBV7-2, with D possibly matching TRBD1 (6 bases). The chain's CDR3 is CASSLDRANYGYTF. Written as DNA, the CDR3 is TGTGCCAGCAGCTTAGACAGGGCCAATTATGGCTACACCTTC.